One sample yielded the 22 T cell receptor beta chains listed below, sequenced in a study of cytomegalovirus exposure and HLA in healthy donors. The study ran its PCR with 60 Vbeta and 13 Jbeta primers. TCRdb keeps only in-frame clones here, not all; method: immunoSEQ multiplex PCR. This sample has roughly 180,000 clones, with roughly 80% found just once. Sequencing was performed on PBMCs. The receptors shown here come from a man aged 35 to 55 in good health and CMV-seronegative.

The chain carries TRBV7-8 and TRBJ1-1, with a possible D match to TRBD1 (5 bases). The CDR3 totals 15 residues. Trimming took 2 bases from V and 3 from J, leaving 13 bases between them. The germline CDR1 and CDR2 sequences are SGHVS and FQNEAQ. The chain's CDR3 is CASSLRSQGHTEAFF. The CDR3 coding sequence is TGTGCCAGCAGCTTAAGATCTCAGGGCCACACTGAAGCTTTCTTT.

The J gene is TRBJ2-1, the V gene TRBV7-2; TRBD2 agrees at 10 bases. Trimming took 3 bases from V and 4 from J; bases not matched to a gene: 0. Germline V lookup: CDR1 SGHTA, CDR2 FQGNSA. This CDR3 has 14 residues. The CDR3 sequence: CASSFSGRYNEQFF. The CDR3 region has the DNA TGTGCCAGCAGCTTTAGCGGGAGGTACAATGAGCAGTTCTTC.

This chain connects TRBV9 to TRBJ2-5; perhaps TRBD2 as D (6 bases). V was pared by 0 bases and J by 4 bases, with 13 bases between. The CDR3 length is 15 residues. Germline-derived CDR1 and CDR2 are SGDLS and YYNGEE. The CDR3 sequence is CASSVGGLAPETQYF. In DNA form, the CDR3 reads TGTGCCAGCAGCGTAGGAGGTCTAGCGCCAGAGACCCAGTACTTC.

The V call is TRBV28, the J call TRBJ1-4, with D unresolved. Trimming stripped 3 bases from V and 8 bases from J, with 13 bases between. The CDR3 is 14 residues long. Germline V gene lookup returns CDR1 MDHEN and CDR2 SYDVKM. In DNA, the CDR3 is TGTGCCAGCAGTTTGACATCGGTGGAAGAAAAACTGTTTTTT. Translation: CASSLTSVEEKLFF.

The rearrangement uses TRBV11-3 and TRBJ2-2; D not resolved. Germline CDR1 SGHNT, CDR2 YENEEA. The germline V and J ends were trimmed by 1 base and 6 bases, with 15 bases remaining between them. CDR3 length: 16 amino acids. The CDR3 loop is CASSLGIGVGSGELFF. CDR3 in DNA: TGTGCCAGCAGCTTAGGTATAGGTGTGGGCTCCGGGGAGCTGTTTTTT.

This clone appeared a few times. This rearrangement joins TRBV18 to TRBJ2-2; a weak D match, TRBD1 (5 bases). The CDR3 runs 16 residues. V was clipped by 8 bases and J by 1 base, with 17 bases between them. Per the germline V gene, CDR1 is KGHSH and CDR2 is LQKENI. The CDR3 protein is CASRHRQRLNTGELFF. The CDR3 DNA reads as TGTGCCAGCCGGCACCGACAGCGCCTGAACACCGGGGAGCTGTTTTTT.

This chain joins TRBV11-3 and TRBJ2-5, with D maybe TRBD1 (5 bases). The CDR3 has 14 residues. V lost 5 bases to trimming and J lost 1 base, with 11 bases between them. Germline CDR1 is SGHNT and CDR2 is YENEEA. CDR3 sequence (DNA): TGTGCCAGCAGCACTTGGACAACCCAAGAGACCCAGTACTTC. This gives the protein CASSTWTTQETQYF.

This clone was detected only once. The rearrangement joins TRBV6-5 to TRBJ1-1; 9 bases fit TRBD1. This CDR3 region has 13 residues. CDR1 MNHEY and CDR2 SVGAGI come from the germline V gene. The trim removed 6 bases at V and 6 bases at J, leaving 5 bases unmatched. The CDR3 DNA follows: TGTGCCAGCAGCCCACAGGGGGCGGCTGAAGCTTTCTTT. It encodes CASSPQGAAEAFF.

The chain combines TRBV7-9 with TRBJ2-5; the match to TRBD2 covers 8 bases. Germline CDR1 SEHNR, CDR2 FQNEAQ (reference sequence). With 6 bases clipped from V and 2 bases from J, the junction kept 14 bases outside the gene matches. The CDR3 has 17 residues. The DNA for the CDR3 is TGTGCCAGCAGTCCAAGGCGAAGCGGGGGCCCTCAAGAGACCCAGTACTTC. Its translation: CASSPRRSGGPQETQYF.

The gene calls are TRBV20-1 and TRBJ1-1; D is unresolved. V gave up 6 bases and J gave up 10 bases, with 15 bases separating them. Germline assignment: CDR1 DFQATT and CDR2 SNEGSKA (reference sequence). There are 11 residues in the CDR3. The DNA for the CDR3 is TGCAGTGCCGAACCGGGCGAGGGAGCTTTCTTT. Its protein product is CSAEPGEGAFF.

The chain links TRBV27 to TRBJ1-1; 8 nucleotides align to TRBD1. The CDR3 runs 14 residues. V was pared by 10 bases and J by 4 bases, with 11 bases of the junction left unmatched. CDR1 is MNHEY and CDR2 is SMNVEV in the germline V gene (reference sequence). CDR3 DNA sequence: TGTGCCATCCGCCCCAGGGGGCCGGGCACTGAAGCTTTCTTT. Protein sequence: CAIRPRGPGTEAFF.

The chain recombines TRBV5-8 with TRBJ2-2, with 8 bases that match TRBD1. Germline CDR1 SGHTS, CDR2 YDEGEE. This CDR3 region has 16 residues. V was clipped by 3 bases and J by 2 bases; unmatched bases: 6. The CDR3: CASSWGQARNTGELFF. The CDR3 bases are TGTGCCAGCAGCTGGGGACAGGCTAGAAACACCGGGGAGCTGTTTTTT.

V is TRBV15 and J is TRBJ1-1; D perhaps matches TRBD1 (5 bases). Per germline, CDR1 LNHNV and CDR2 YYDKDF (reference sequence). The CDR3 spans 16 residues. Between the trimmed V and J ends, which lost 2 bases and 4 bases, there was a span of 17 bases. The CDR3 region is CATSRQFRRGGTEAFF. The DNA for the CDR3 is TGTGCCACCAGCAGACAATTCCGGAGGGGAGGCACTGAAGCTTTCTTT.

J is TRBJ2-7 and V is TRBV28; maybe TRBD2 (7 bases). Germline lookup yields CDR1 MDHEN and CDR2 SYDVKM. V lost 7 bases to trimming and J lost 0 bases, with 16 bases between them. CDR3 length: 15 residues. CDR3 DNA sequence: TGTGCCAGCACCCAGGGGCGGGGGAGCTCCTACGAGCAGTACTTC. As protein: CASTQGRGSSYEQYF.

The V and J genes are TRBV30 and TRBJ1-1; unclear D gene. There are 14 residues in the CDR3. V lost 0 bases to trimming and J lost 4 bases, with 12 bases between them. Germline lookup yields CDR1 GTSNPN and CDR2 SVGIG (reference sequence). CDR3 protein: CAWSVPGSGTEAFF. DNA of the CDR3: TGTGCCTGGAGTGTACCGGGTTCTGGCACTGAAGCTTTCTTT.

This clone is a singleton in its sample. The chain is built from TRBV7-9 and TRBJ2-5; D is possibly TRBD2 (6 bases). The length of the CDR3 is 11 residues. Germline lookup yields CDR1 SEHNR and CDR2 FQNEAQ (reference sequence). Trimming removed 6 bases from V and 6 bases from J, with 8 bases in between. CDR3 loop: CASREGQTQYF. CDR3 DNA: TGTGCCAGCAGGGAGGGGCAGACCCAGTACTTC.

This chain uses TRBV28 with TRBJ2-7; 9 bases map to TRBD2. Looked up from germline, CDR1 is MDHEN and CDR2 is SYDVKM. CDR3 length equals 18 residues. After removal of 7 bases from V and 1 base from J, the junction contained 17 bases not matched to a gene. The CDR3 sequence is CASTPLIGAGGRSYEQYF. CDR3 nucleotide sequence: TGTGCCAGCACCCCTTTAATAGGCGCGGGGGGGCGATCCTACGAGCAGTACTTC.

The chain joins TRBV6-6 to TRBJ2-1, with D tentatively TRBD1 (6 bases). This CDR3 has 15 amino acids. The V gene's germline CDR1 is MNHNY and CDR2 SVGAGI (reference sequence). Trimming shortened V by 4 bases and J by 2 bases, and 12 bases separated the two germline ends. Written as DNA, the CDR3 is TGTGCCAGCAGTTTTGACAGGTTTGCCTACAATGAGCAGTTCTTC. It codes for CASSFDRFAYNEQFF.

J is TRBJ2-1 and V is TRBV21-1; the table gives TRBD2 as D, unverified against the DNA. TRBV21-1 is a listed pseudogene. The length of the CDR3 is 16 residues. CDR3 region: CASSTGLAGGRNEQFF. The CDR3 region has the DNA TGTGCCAGCAGCACTGGACTAGCGGGAGGCCGGAATGAGCAGTTCTTC.

This clone was found a few times. The chain is built from TRBV4-3 and TRBJ2-1; D gene unclear. In germline, CDR1 is LGHNA, CDR2 YSLEER. The CDR3 is 13 amino acids. The V and J ends lost 0 bases and 8 bases respectively, with 8 bases between them. The CDR3 DNA sequence: TGCGCCAGCAGCCAAGATCCAAGCTATGAGCAGTTCTTC. Translation: CASSQDPSYEQFF.

The V and J genes are TRBV6-1 and TRBJ1-4; D call uncertain. The CDR3 length is 12 residues. V was clipped by 4 bases and J by 7 bases, with 7 bases between them. Germline V gene lookup returns CDR1 MNHNS and CDR2 SASEGT. The CDR3 is CASSGSVEKLFF. CDR3 bases: TGTGCCAGCAGTGGTTCGGTTGAAAAACTGTTTTTT.

A single count supports this clone. V gene TRBV11-2 combines with J gene TRBJ2-2; 8 nucleotides agree with TRBD2. Germline loops: CDR1 SGHAT, CDR2 FQNNGV. V was pared by 2 bases and J by 2 bases, with 1 base of the junction left unmatched. The CDR3 runs 15 residues. CDR3 nucleotides: TGTGCCAGCAGCTTAATAGCGGGAAACACCGGGGAGCTGTTTTTT. Translating it yields CASSLIAGNTGELFF. The entire variable domain, with the rest obtained from reference TRBV11-2 and TRBJ2-2, is as follows: EAGVAQSPRYKIIEKRQSVAFWCNPISGHATLYWYQQILGQGPKLLIQFQNNGVVDDSQLPKDRFSAERLKGVDSTLKIQPAKLEDSAVYLCASSLIAGNTGELFFGEGSRLTVL.